This T cell receptor (beta chain) was captured by sequencing in a study of response to subunit inactivated influenza vaccine. Findings of the study overall: Few additional T cells are recruited per seasonal influenza vaccination, authors suggested.

This clonotype was counted a few times. The antigen is undetermined. The CDR3 totals 15 residues. Germline V gene lookup returns CDR1 MNHEY and CDR2 SMNVEV (reference sequence). V was trimmed by 0 bases and J by 0 bases, leaving 8 bases between them. TCRdb re-analysed the RT-PCR reads in MiXCR, keeping a single row per CDR3 protein. The sample consists of 200,000 to 300,000 distinct CDR3 sequences, 10% to 15% of them appearing once. The source material was non-naive T cells sorted from PBMCs, sampled approximately 15 days before vaccination. This TCR was recovered from a man aged 50 to 60 who received an inactivated influenza vaccine. The chain has TRBV27 and TRBJ1-1; D is undetermined. In nucleotides, the CDR3 is TGTGCCAGCAGTTTATCGGGGAGCGTGAACACTGAAGCTTTCTTT. Protein product: CASSLSGSVNTEAFF.